Below, 13 T cell receptor beta chains from the same sample are listed, as sequenced in a study of shared clonotypes between healthy human individuals (dated by TCRdb to about 2020). Libraries were built with the immunoSEQ multiplex PCR assay. TCRdb took over this immuneACCESS table, retaining in-frame rearrangements with V and J assigned. Such tables are incomplete; in checked studies, under half of the missing clones stem from an unresolved V gene, and the remainder is unexplained. The sample table lists over 95,000 clones, about 70% of them with a count of one. Jointly, the top ten make up about 26% of the sample. The sample taken for sequencing was memory CD8+ T cells sorted from blood. This specimen's cell subset or site label, interpreted: CD45RO+ cells pooled with CCR7-negative TemRA cells. The source of these receptors is a woman aged 30 to 39 in good health.

This chain uses TRBV6-1 with TRBJ1-2, with a tentative D call TRBD1 (5 bases). V shed 0 bases and J shed 3 bases, with 5 bases lying between them. This CDR3 comprises 13 residues. Germline CDR1 MNHNS, CDR2 SASEGT. This chain's CDR3 is CASSEAGDYGYTF. CDR3 nucleotide sequence: TGTGCCAGCAGTGAAGCAGGGGACTATGGCTACACCTTC.

The rearrangement uses TRBV28 and TRBJ2-7; 9 bases align to TRBD1. Per the germline V gene, CDR1 is MDHEN and CDR2 is SYDVKM. CDR3 length equals 15 residues. V shed 5 bases and J 3 bases; nucleotides not matched to a gene: 8. The CDR3 DNA reads as TGTGCCAGCAGTCCCGGGGACAGGGACTACTACGAGCAGTACTTC. This translates into CASSPGDRDYYEQYF.

This chain connects TRBV28 to TRBJ1-3; tentative D call: TRBD1 (6 bases). CDR3 size: 17 residues. V was cut by 2 bases and J by 0 bases, with 14 bases left in between. Germline-derived CDR1 and CDR2 are MDHEN and SYDVKM. The CDR3 protein is CASSLGEGGSSGNTIYF. The CDR3 region has the DNA TGTGCCAGCAGTTTAGGGGAGGGGGGATCCTCTGGAAACACCATATATTTT.

The chain recombines TRBV2 with TRBJ1-1, with D possibly being TRBD1 (6 bases). The CDR3 runs to 13 residues. Per the germline V gene, CDR1 is SNHLY and CDR2 is FYNNEI. Trimming shortened V by 8 bases and J by 7 bases, and 17 bases separated the two germline ends. The CDR3 DNA is TGTGCCAGCCAGACAGGTGTCGCCCATGAAGCTTTCTTT. It specifies CASQTGVAHEAFF.

In its sample, this clone was seen once. The genes are TRBV5-6 and TRBJ2-1; D remains ambiguous. The V gene's germline CDR1 is SGHDT and CDR2 YYEEEE. CDR3 length equals 14 residues. Trimming left V 5 bases short and J 3 bases short, with 12 bases between. In nucleotides, the CDR3 is TGTGCCAGCAGAGTCTCCGAAGACTACAATGAGCAGTTCTTC. This gives the protein CASRVSEDYNEQFF.

A word on this clone: A much larger clone is a single base away; this may be a read error. Other nucleotide sequences in the sample specify the same CDR3. This chain joins TRBV9 and TRBJ1-1; D is unclear. The germline V and J ends were trimmed by 1 base and 4 bases, with 8 bases remaining between them. CDR1 is SGDLS, CDR2 YYNGEE, per germline. The CDR3 covers 13 residues. Here the CDR3 DNA reads TGTGCCAGCAGCGTATCGTGGGGCACTGAAGCTTTCTTT. Amino acid sequence: CASSVSWGTEAFF.

This chain links TRBV7-8 with TRBJ2-7, with unresolved D. The germline V gene encodes CDR1 SGHVS and CDR2 FQNEAQ. The germline V and J ends were trimmed by 2 bases and 6 bases, with 8 bases remaining between them. CDR3 length: 12 amino acids. The CDR3 sequence: CASSLMAAEQYF. The CDR3 DNA sequence: TGTGCCAGCAGCTTAATGGCTGCCGAGCAGTACTTC.

This clone has a single count. The chain has TRBV29-1 and TRBJ2-3; the D gene is possibly TRBD2 (6 bases). CDR1 and CDR2 from the germline V gene are SQVTM and ANQGSEA. The CDR3 runs 16 residues. The V gene lost 6 bases and the J gene lost 6 bases, with 25 bases spanning the gap. CDR3 nucleotides: TGCAGCGTGCCCCATCCTCTAGCGATGAACGATGATACGCAGTATTTT. It encodes CSVPHPLAMNDDTQYF.

This rearrangement joins TRBV5-8 to TRBJ2-7, with D maybe TRBD2 (6 bases). The CDR3 length is 17 residues. Between the trimmed V and J ends, which lost 4 bases and 2 bases, there was a span of 22 bases. Germline CDR1 SGHTS, CDR2 YDEGEE. The CDR3 nucleotides read TGTGCCAGCAGCCCCCCCCCGGAATCGCGGGGTACCTACGAGCAGTACTTC. It is translated as CASSPPPESRGTYEQYF.

V gene TRBV5-1 combines with J gene TRBJ2-7; D not certain. V lost 2 bases, J lost 3 bases, and 6 bases lay in between. CDR1 SGHRS and CDR2 YFSETQ come from the germline V gene. The CDR3 totals 12 residues. Written as DNA, the CDR3 is TGCGCCAGCAGCTTTTATGGCTACGAGCAGTACTTC. This encodes CASSFYGYEQYF.

J is TRBJ1-1 and V is TRBV5-1; no reliable D call. The CDR3 contains 13 residues. V lost 1 base and J 2 bases, leaving 6 bases between the germline ends. Per the germline V gene, CDR1 is SGHRS and CDR2 is YFSETQ. The CDR3 region is CASSLRTNTEAFF. The CDR3 DNA is TGCGCCAGCAGCTTGCGGACCAACACTGAAGCTTTCTTT. The whole variable domain, filled in from reference TRBV5-1 and TRBJ1-1, reads KAGVTQTPRYLIKTRGQQVTLSCSPISGHRSVSWYQQTPGQGLQFLFEYFSETQRNKGNFPGRFSGRQFSNSRSEMNVSTLELGDSALYLCASSLRTNTEAFFGQGTRLTVV.

V is TRBV6-1 and J is TRBJ2-6; no clear D gene. Germline V CDR1 and CDR2: MNHNS, SASEGT. The CDR3 contains 15 residues. The germline V and J ends were trimmed by 5 bases and 4 bases, with 12 bases remaining between them. CDR3 nucleotide sequence: TGTGCCAGCAGTCCACGAATGGAGGGGGCCAACGTCCTGACTTTC. Translated, it gives CASSPRMEGANVLTF.

The J gene is TRBJ2-1, the V gene TRBV5-1; 12 bases line up with TRBD2. The CDR3 is made up of 22 amino acids. Germline CDR1 reads SGHRS; CDR2 reads YFSETQ. J gave up 1 base and V 0 bases, and 17 bases lay outside the gene matches. The CDR3 coding sequence is TGCGCCAGCAGCTTGGCCATTGTGGGGGTGACTAGCGGGAGTGGGTCCTACAATGAGCAGTTCTTC. It yields the protein CASSLAIVGVTSGSGSYNEQFF.